These 18 T cell receptor beta chains were all obtained from the same sample, sequenced in a study of T cell clusters in autoimmune cytopenias. TRB rearrangements were amplified by touch-down multiplex PCR with mixed TRB-A/B primers. No DNA is given; TCRdb re-called the multiplex PCR reads and lists each CDR3 protein once. The sample's table shows some 5,700 distinct CDR3 sequences. Approximately 36,000 genome equivalents of blood DNA were amplified for TRB. These sequences were also reported in another study, on T cell repertoires in aging, cancer and after chemotherapy.

Material: peripheral blood. The receptors were sampled from a human donor in good health.

The chain links TRBV20-1 to TRBJ1-1; absent DNA, TCRdb's TRBD1 call cannot be checked. Germline-derived CDR1 and CDR2 are DFQATT and SNEGSKA (reference sequence). The CDR3 contains 16 residues. This CDR3 is CSAIVVGTVFNTEAFF.

The chain uses TRBV12-3 or TRBV12-4 and TRBJ1-2; there is no DNA to check the TCRdb D call of TRBD1. The CDR3 is 15 amino acids. The CDR3 sequence: CASSGGIPENYGYTF.

This clonotype is classed as medium-sized by frequency. The chain links TRBV10-3 to TRBJ2-3; TCRdb's D call of TRBD2 is untestable without DNA. The CDR3 is 18 residues long. Germline assignment: CDR1 ENHRY and CDR2 SYGVKD. The CDR3 sequence: CAISVRGRDPSGTDTQYF.

The rearrangement links TRBV10-3 to TRBJ1-1. Per germline, CDR1 ENHRY and CDR2 SYGVKD. The CDR3 spans 14 residues. The CDR3 loop is CAISELGQNTEAFF.

In terms of frequency, this clonotype is medium-sized (0.01 to 0.1%). The J gene is TRBJ1-4, the V gene TRBV5-1; TCRdb proposes TRBD1, but this gene call is untestable without DNA. Germline lookup yields CDR1 SGHRS and CDR2 YFSETQ. The CDR3 totals 15 residues. The CDR3 loop reads CASRPRVGTNEKLFF.

Its frequency marks this clonotype as medium-sized (0.01 to 0.1%). The chain employs TRBV19 and TRBJ1-1; no DNA is available, so the TRBD1 call from TCRdb remains unchecked. The germline CDR1 and CDR2 sequences are LNHDA and SQIVND (reference sequence). There are 14 residues in the CDR3. Here the CDR3 reads CATSRDARTPEAFF.

This clonotype ranks as medium-sized (0.01 to 0.1%) in terms of frequency. The chain uses TRBV6-5 and TRBJ2-2; the TCRdb D gene call, TRBD1, has no DNA to confirm it. The germline CDR1 and CDR2 sequences are MNHEY and SVGAGI. The CDR3 is 15 residues long. The CDR3 protein is CASSYRDPSTGELFF.

This clonotype is labeled medium-sized based on frequency. The rearrangement uses TRBV27 and TRBJ1-5. The germline V gene encodes CDR1 MNHEY and CDR2 SMNVEV (reference sequence). CDR3 length: 14 amino acids. CDR3 region: CASSLSGTNQPQHF.

The CDR3 loop is CASSPREGYEQYF. The chain couples TRBV7-2 to TRBJ2-7; checking the TCRdb D call of TRBD2 is not possible without DNA. Germline V gives CDR1 SGHTA, CDR2 FQGNSA. The CDR3 length is 13 residues. Full variable domain (remainder filled in from reference TRBV7-2 and TRBJ2-7): GAGVSQSPSNKVTEKGKDVELRCDPISGHTALYWYRQSLGQGLEFLIYFQGNSAPDKSGLPSDRFSAERTGGSVSTLTIQRTQQEDSAVYLCASSPREGYEQYFGPGTRLTVT.

This clonotype registers medium-sized by frequency. This chain joins TRBV30 and TRBJ2-7; TCRdb proposes TRBD2, but this gene call is untestable without DNA. Germline V CDR1 and CDR2: GTSNPN, SVGIG (reference sequence). The CDR3 is made up of 13 amino acids. The CDR3 here is CAWSTRDRHEQYF.

This clonotype is classed as medium-sized (0.01 to 0.1%) by frequency. The J gene is TRBJ2-3, the V gene TRBV15; TCRdb's D call of TRBD2 is untestable without DNA. The CDR3 is 15 amino acids. Germline-derived CDR1 and CDR2 are LNHNV and YYDKDF (reference sequence). This chain's CDR3 is CATSRLRQGGDTQYF.

This chain connects TRBV24-1 to TRBJ2-1. Germline V gene sequence: CDR1 KGHDR, CDR2 SFDVKD. This CDR3 region has 13 residues. The CDR3 reads CATSEQVDNEQFF.

This chain links TRBV11-1 with TRBJ1-1; TCRdb gives TRBD1 as the D gene, but with no DNA this cannot be confirmed. The length of the CDR3 is 13 residues. Germline lookup yields CDR1 SGHAT and CDR2 FQDESV (reference sequence). The CDR3: CASSLLGGTEAFF.

The gene calls are TRBV7-9 and TRBJ2-3. From germline, CDR1 is SEHNR and CDR2 FQNEAQ (reference sequence). CDR3 length: 15 amino acids. The CDR3 loop reads CASSLALGVTDTQYF.

V gene TRBV10-3 combines with J gene TRBJ1-4; the TRBD1 assignment by TCRdb is unverifiable without DNA. The CDR3 is 13 amino acids. Germline CDR1 ENHRY, CDR2 SYGVKD. Here the CDR3 reads CAIAGQQNEKLFF.

This clonotype is medium-sized (0.01 to 0.1%) by frequency. The CDR3 protein is CASRITSGTGELFF. The chain uses TRBV19 and TRBJ2-2; TCRdb selects TRBD2, and the lack of DNA leaves this call unchecked. This CDR3 is 14 amino acids long. Germline lookup yields CDR1 LNHDA and CDR2 SQIVND (reference sequence).

The chain couples TRBV20-1 to TRBJ2-5; TCRdb selects TRBD1, and the lack of DNA leaves this call unchecked. CDR1 is DFQATT, CDR2 SNEGSKA, per germline (reference sequence). CDR3 length: 13 residues. The CDR3 spells CSAKRGGVETQYF.

The chain couples TRBV24-1 to TRBJ2-3; TCRdb indicates TRBD1, and absent DNA this call remains unverified. CDR1 KGHDR and CDR2 SFDVKD come from the germline V gene. The CDR3 covers 15 residues. CDR3 sequence reads: CATRDGTGDTDTQYF.